A selection of T cell receptor beta chains follows, all from one sample in a study of blood T cells in healthy people across ages. Each CDR3 protein gets one entry after TCRdb re-called the 5' RACE reads with MiXCR. The sample consists of 920,000 or so distinct CDR3 sequences, 35% to 50% of them appearing once. Sequencing input: blood. Receptors were obtained from a woman aged 55-70 years in good health. The CDR3 runs from the conserved cysteine through the conserved F or W. Each record gives: D gene, clone size, V gene, J gene, CDR3 DNA, CDR3 protein. A D gene is named only where the DNA matches it firmly. Part of the rows lack a size; the others show once, few, many or a class for expanded clones.

D gene: NA
clone size: many
V gene: TRBV9
J gene: TRBJ2-3
CDR3 DNA: TGTGCCAGCACAGCGAGCGGAACTAGCACAGATACGCAGTATTTT
CDR3 protein: CASTASGTSTDTQYF

D gene: NA
clone size: NA
V gene: TRBV6-5
J gene: TRBJ1-6
CDR3 DNA: TGTGCCAGCGGCGTTAATTCACCCCTCCACTTT
CDR3 protein: CASGVNSPLHF

D gene: NA
clone size: NA
V gene: TRBV5-1
J gene: TRBJ2-5
CDR3 DNA: TGCGCCAGCAGCTTGGAGGCTAGGGTGGGTGAGACCCAGTACTTC
CDR3 protein: CASSLEARVGETQYF

D gene: TRBD1
clone size: NA
V gene: TRBV20-1
J gene: TRBJ1-4
CDR3 DNA: TGCAGTGCTGGAGTCAGGGGGCGCGATGAAAAACTGTTTTTT
CDR3 protein: CSAGVRGRDEKLFF

D gene: NA
clone size: few
V gene: TRBV3-1
J gene: TRBJ1-1
CDR3 DNA: TGTGCCAGCAGAGCCCTGGGCACTGAAGCTTTCTTT
CDR3 protein: CASRALGTEAFF

D gene: NA
clone size: NA
V gene: TRBV11-2
J gene: TRBJ2-1
CDR3 DNA: TGTGCCAGCATCGTTCTGGACGGGGGTGAGCAGTTCTTC
CDR3 protein: CASIVLDGGEQFF

D gene: NA
clone size: many
V gene: TRBV27
J gene: TRBJ2-1
CDR3 DNA: TGTGCCAGCAGTACCCTACCAGGCGAGCAGTTCTTC
CDR3 protein: CASSTLPGEQFF

D gene: NA
clone size: NA
V gene: TRBV18
J gene: TRBJ2-3
CDR3 DNA: TGTGCCAGCTCACCACCGGGAGATCCCACAGATACGCAGTATTTT
CDR3 protein: CASSPPGDPTDTQYF

D gene: TRBD1
clone size: NA
V gene: TRBV15
J gene: TRBJ1-2
CDR3 DNA: TGTGCCACCAGCAACAGGGGGTTAATTAAGTATAGCTACACCTTC
CDR3 protein: CATSNRGLIKYSYTF

D gene: TRBD2
clone size: many
V gene: TRBV7-2
J gene: TRBJ2-3
CDR3 DNA: TGTGCCAGCAGTCTTGTGCGGGAGGGCACAGATACGCAGTATTTT
CDR3 protein: CASSLVREGTDTQYF

D gene: NA
clone size: NA
V gene: TRBV28
J gene: TRBJ2-3
CDR3 DNA: TGTGCCAGCAGTTGGGCAAGGACTAGCACAGATACGCAGTATTTT
CDR3 protein: CASSWARTSTDTQYF

D gene: TRBD2
clone size: NA
V gene: TRBV6-1
J gene: TRBJ2-4
CDR3 DNA: TGTGCCAGCAGGAAAACGGGACTAGCGGAGAAAAAAAACATTCAGTACTTC
CDR3 protein: CASRKTGLAEKKNIQYF

D gene: NA
clone size: NA
V gene: TRBV6-2/TRBV6-3
J gene: TRBJ1-4
CDR3 DNA: TGTGCCAGCAGTTACGGGGGACTCCTGAATGAAAAACTGTTTTTT
CDR3 protein: CASSYGGLLNEKLFF

D gene: TRBD2
clone size: NA
V gene: TRBV27
J gene: TRBJ2-3
CDR3 DNA: TGTGCCGGCGCCCCAGCGGGACTAGCGCTTGATACGCAGTATTTT
CDR3 protein: CAGAPAGLALDTQYF

D gene: TRBD2
clone size: NA
V gene: TRBV5-1
J gene: TRBJ2-5
CDR3 DNA: TGCGCCAGCAGCGAAGGACTAGCGGGAGGAGTGGAGACCCAGTACTTC
CDR3 protein: CASSEGLAGGVETQYF

D gene: TRBD1
clone size: NA
V gene: TRBV5-1
J gene: TRBJ1-2
CDR3 DNA: TGCGCCAGCAGCGGTACAGGGGGCGATGGCTACACCTTC
CDR3 protein: CASSGTGGDGYTF

D gene: NA
clone size: NA
V gene: TRBV20-1
J gene: TRBJ1-2
CDR3 DNA: TGCAGTGCTAGAGATCTCGGGGAGGTGGCCTATGGCTACACCTTC
CDR3 protein: CSARDLGEVAYGYTF

D gene: TRBD2
clone size: few
V gene: TRBV5-1
J gene: TRBJ2-1
CDR3 DNA: TGCGCCAGCAGCACGGGACTAGCGGGAGTCCATGAGCAGTTCTTC
CDR3 protein: CASSTGLAGVHEQFF

D gene: TRBD1
clone size: few
V gene: TRBV6-1
J gene: TRBJ1-4
CDR3 DNA: TGTGCCAGCAGCCGACAGGGGGCGTCTCAAAATGAAAAACTGTTTTTT
CDR3 protein: CASSRQGASQNEKLFF

D gene: NA
clone size: few
V gene: TRBV12-5
J gene: TRBJ2-5
CDR3 DNA: TGTGCTAGTGGTCCCTGGGCAGGCGGGGAGACCCAGTACTTC
CDR3 protein: CASGPWAGGETQYF

D gene: TRBD2
clone size: NA
V gene: TRBV12-5
J gene: TRBJ2-7
CDR3 DNA: TGTGCTAGTGGTTTGGTACGCTCGCGGGAGTTCCCCTACGAGCAGTACTTC
CDR3 protein: CASGLVRSREFPYEQYF

D gene: TRBD1
clone size: NA
V gene: TRBV7-6
J gene: TRBJ1-5
CDR3 DNA: TGTGCCAGCAGCCTATGGGACAGCCGCAATCAGCCCCAGCATTTT
CDR3 protein: CASSLWDSRNQPQHF

D gene: NA
clone size: once
V gene: TRBV30
J gene: TRBJ2-3
CDR3 DNA: TGTGCCTGGAGTGTACTCATAGGGGGGTCAGATACGCAGTATTTT
CDR3 protein: CAWSVLIGGSDTQYF

D gene: NA
clone size: NA
V gene: TRBV3-1
J gene: TRBJ2-2
CDR3 DNA: TGTGCCAGCAGCACGGGGAGAGGGACCGGGGAGCTGTTTTTT
CDR3 protein: CASSTGRGTGELFF